These T cell receptor beta chains were read from a single sample in a study of blood T cell repertoires in COVID-19. Data came from immunoSEQ multiplex PCR; TCRdb stores just in-frame clones and leaves some out. This sample has over 200,000 clones; approximately 87% occur once, and the top ten carry 2% to 2.5%. Sequencing used peripheral blood. These receptors came from a woman aged 45-60 years with acute or convalescent COVID-19. The CDR3 runs from the conserved cysteine through the conserved F or W. D genes are given only for firm matches. Not all rows give a size; the values are once, few, many and, for expanded clones, a class.

TRBV15	NA	TRBD2	TRBJ2-1	TGTGCCACCAGCTCAGACCTAGCGGGAAGGGGCGATGAGCAGTTCTTC	CATSSDLAGRGDEQFF
TRBV28	once	NA	TRBJ1-6	TGTGCCAGCAGCAATCCAGGGTATGGATCACCCCTCCACTTT	CASSNPGYGSPLHF
TRBV11-2	NA	NA	TRBJ2-3	TGTGCCAGCAGCGTAAGAGGGAGAGATACGCAGTATTTT	CASSVRGRDTQYF
TRBV5-1	few	NA	TRBJ1-1	TGCGCCAGCCAGGGGACCAACACTGAAGCTTTCTTT	CASQGTNTEAFF
TRBV7-2	NA	NA	TRBJ1-1	TGTGCCAGCAGCTTAAGCAAGAACACTGAAGCTTTCTTT	CASSLSKNTEAFF
TRBV18	few	TRBD1	TRBJ2-5	TGTGCCAGCTCACCCCGGGACAGAATAATACAAGAGACCCAGTACTTC	CASSPRDRIIQETQYF
TRBV27	NA	TRBD1	TRBJ1-2	TGTGCCAGCAGTTTGACAGGGCGAGAAGGCTACACCTTC	CASSLTGREGYTF
TRBV4-1	NA	TRBD2	TRBJ2-5	TGCGCCAGCAGCCAGGTCTTAGGGGGAGCGGGAGGAGGTGAGACCCAGTACTTC	CASSQVLGGAGGGETQYF
TRBV7-3	NA	TRBD2	TRBJ2-1	TGTGCCAGCAGCCCAAATAGCGGGATTGTGGGGGGAGAGCAGTTCTTC	CASSPNSGIVGGEQFF
TRBV2	once	NA	TRBJ2-3	TGTGCCAGCAGTGAAGCGAATCGGGGTGCAGATACGCAGTATTTT	CASSEANRGADTQYF